These T cell receptor beta chains were read from a single sample in a study of shared clonotypes between healthy human individuals. This table comes from immunoSEQ multiplex PCR, and its TCRdb copy is limited to in-frame clones, with some not included. Altogether under 350,000 clones are present, about nine tenths being singletons, with the ten largest covering 15% to 20%. The specimen was memory CD8+ T cells sorted from blood. Receptor source: a young man in good health. Both conserved end residues are part of each CDR3. Fields, in order: J gene, V gene, CDR3 protein.

TRBJ1-1,TRBV4-1,CASSTDRYVEAFF
TRBJ2-2,TRBV4-1,CASSQPTGVNTGELFF
TRBJ1-5,TRBV27,CASNAQGIPNQPQHF
TRBJ1-1,TRBV5-4,CASTPPDSPFMNTEAFF
TRBJ2-1,TRBV9,CASSVVPSGGLNEQFF
TRBJ2-7,TRBV27,CASSLFGDSYEQYF
TRBJ1-5,TRBV6-1,CASSEDRVGNQPQHF
TRBJ2-7,TRBV9,CASSVGVMRDEQYF
TRBJ2-7,TRBV7-9,CASSSATFYEQYF
TRBJ2-7,TRBV5-6,CASSTTSGGIYEQYF
TRBJ2-5,TRBV7-9,CASSTDWQETQYF
TRBJ1-1,TRBV7-9,CASSSYRGVYTEAFF
TRBJ2-5,TRBV6-5,CASSPPASWDQYF
TRBJ1-5,TRBV6-1,CASSERVGNQPQHF
TRBJ2-7,TRBV7-9,CASSFRQVAGSSYEQYF
TRBJ1-1,TRBV30,CAWTRGEVSPEAFF
TRBJ2-1,TRBV27,CASNVQGTNNEQFF
TRBJ2-7,TRBV5-6,CATHLAQGSYEQYF
TRBJ2-7,TRBV14,CASSLGFHEQYF
TRBJ2-1,TRBV7-9,CASSLSGTGYNEQFF
TRBJ2-7,TRBV4-3,CASSPGVAGSYEQYF
TRBJ2-5,TRBV10-3,CAISEGLAGQETQYF
TRBJ1-5,TRBV28,CASSFSGTNQPQHF
TRBJ2-3,TRBV4-3,CASSQDPAQVGGQYF
TRBJ2-1,TRBV19,CASSKQGNDEQFF
TRBJ2-7,TRBV7-9,CASSSSGTGELHEQYF
TRBJ2-5,TRBV7-8,CASSLVAGEKTQYF
TRBJ2-1,TRBV29-1,CSGLQGFGGVIGQFF
TRBJ2-7,TRBV6-6,CASSYHRLYEQYF
TRBJ1-5,TRBV27,CASSLSSDRQPQHF
TRBJ1-1,TRBV12-5,CASAFDTTEAFF
TRBJ2-7,TRBV9,CASSVGGSGSGEQYF
TRBJ2-7,TRBV6-1,CASSTGLAGGYEQYF
TRBJ2-3,TRBV30,CAWSAGSGTDTQYF
TRBJ2-7,TRBV27,CASSLLGGGTSYEQYF
TRBJ2-1,TRBV4-1,CASSQDPSGISSYNEQFF
TRBJ1-1,TRBV6-5,CASSPTDLPNTEAFF
TRBJ2-7,TRBV11-2,CASSLDTEGFTYEQYF
TRBJ2-3,TRBV6-1,CASRTGGSADTQYF
TRBJ2-1,TRBV7-9,CASSSVSGGTFYHEQFF
TRBJ1-6,TRBV11-1,CASSSGFTNSPLHF
TRBJ2-7,TRBV4-2,CASSQGGAYEQYF
TRBJ1-1,TRBV7-9,CASRLGGNTEAFF
TRBJ2-3,TRBV6-6,CASSLTDSTDTQYF
TRBJ2-3,TRBV19,CATKGVWHSSTDTQYF
TRBJ2-7,TRBV5-4,CASSLDLTGGYEQYF
TRBJ1-1,TRBV27,CASSFGNTEAFF
TRBJ2-5,TRBV28,CASSLLGFGETQYF
TRBJ2-7,TRBV29-1,CSVDGGVNYEQYF